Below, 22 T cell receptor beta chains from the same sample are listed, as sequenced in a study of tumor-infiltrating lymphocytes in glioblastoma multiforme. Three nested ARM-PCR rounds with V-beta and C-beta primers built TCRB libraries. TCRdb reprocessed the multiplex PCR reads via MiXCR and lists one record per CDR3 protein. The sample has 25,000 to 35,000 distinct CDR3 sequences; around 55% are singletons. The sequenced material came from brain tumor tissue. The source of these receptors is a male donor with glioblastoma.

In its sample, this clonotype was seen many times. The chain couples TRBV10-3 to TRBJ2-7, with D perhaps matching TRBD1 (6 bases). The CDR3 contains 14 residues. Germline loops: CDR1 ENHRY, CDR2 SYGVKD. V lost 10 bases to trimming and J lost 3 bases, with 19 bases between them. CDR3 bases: TGTGCCACCACTCCTCTGGGACACCGCTACGAGCAGTACTTC. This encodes CATTPLGHRYEQYF.

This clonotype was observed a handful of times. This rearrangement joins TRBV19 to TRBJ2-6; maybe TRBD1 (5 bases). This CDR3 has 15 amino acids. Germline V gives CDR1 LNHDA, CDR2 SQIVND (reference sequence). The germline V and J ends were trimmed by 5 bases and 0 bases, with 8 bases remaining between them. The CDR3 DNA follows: TGTGCCAGTAGTCCGGACAACTCTGGGGCCAACGTCCTGACTTTC. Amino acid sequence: CASSPDNSGANVLTF.

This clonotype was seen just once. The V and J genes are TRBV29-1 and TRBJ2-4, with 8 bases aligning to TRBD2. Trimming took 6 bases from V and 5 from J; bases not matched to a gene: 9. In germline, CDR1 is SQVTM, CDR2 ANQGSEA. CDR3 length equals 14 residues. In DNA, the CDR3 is TGCAGCGTGTCACGGGGGGGCGGCGAAAACATTCAGTACTTC. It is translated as CSVSRGGGENIQYF.

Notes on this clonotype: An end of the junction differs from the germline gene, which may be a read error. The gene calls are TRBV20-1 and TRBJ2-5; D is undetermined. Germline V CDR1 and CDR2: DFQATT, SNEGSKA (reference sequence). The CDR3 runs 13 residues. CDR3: CNAGGEAGESQYF. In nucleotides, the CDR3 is TGCAATGCCGGTGGGGAAGCTGGAGAGTCCCAGTACTTC.

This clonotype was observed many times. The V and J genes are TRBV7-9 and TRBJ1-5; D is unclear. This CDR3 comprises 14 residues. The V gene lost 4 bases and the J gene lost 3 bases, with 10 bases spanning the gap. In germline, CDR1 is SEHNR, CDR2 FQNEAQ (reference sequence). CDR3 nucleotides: TGTGCCAGCAGCTCCGGAACAGCCAATCAGCCCCAGCATTTT. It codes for CASSSGTANQPQHF.

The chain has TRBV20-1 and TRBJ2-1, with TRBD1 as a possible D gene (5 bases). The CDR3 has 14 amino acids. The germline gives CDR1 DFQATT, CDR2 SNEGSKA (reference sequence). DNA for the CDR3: TGCGGTGTTAGAGATGAGGCAGGGCTGTTTGAGCAGTTCTTC. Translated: CGVRDEAGLFEQFF.

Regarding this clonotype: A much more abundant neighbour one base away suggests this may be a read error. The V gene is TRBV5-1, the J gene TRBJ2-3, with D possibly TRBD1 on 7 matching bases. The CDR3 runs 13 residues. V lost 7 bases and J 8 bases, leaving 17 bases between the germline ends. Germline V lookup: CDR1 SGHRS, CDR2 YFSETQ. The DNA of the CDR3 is TGCGCCAGCCGCTCGACCCAGGGGGGTACGCAGTATTTT. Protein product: CASRSTQGGTQYF.

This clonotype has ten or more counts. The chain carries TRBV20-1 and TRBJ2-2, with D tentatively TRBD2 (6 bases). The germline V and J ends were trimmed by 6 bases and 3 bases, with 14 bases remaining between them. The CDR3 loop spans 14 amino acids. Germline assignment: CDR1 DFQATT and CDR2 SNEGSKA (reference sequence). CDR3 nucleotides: TGCAGTGCCGTCGCCACTAGCTACACCGGGGAGCTGTTTTTT. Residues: CSAVATSYTGELFF.

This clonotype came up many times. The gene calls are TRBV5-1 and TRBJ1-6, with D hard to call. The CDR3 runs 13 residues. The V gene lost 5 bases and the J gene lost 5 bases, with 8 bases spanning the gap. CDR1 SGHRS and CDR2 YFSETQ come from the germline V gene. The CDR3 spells CASRPGDNSPLHF. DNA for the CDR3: TGCGCCAGCAGGCCAGGCGATAATTCACCCCTCCACTTT.

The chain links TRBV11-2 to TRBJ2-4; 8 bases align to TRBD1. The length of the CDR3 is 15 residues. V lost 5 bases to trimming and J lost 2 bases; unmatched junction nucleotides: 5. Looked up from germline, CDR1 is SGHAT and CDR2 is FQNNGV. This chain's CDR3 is CASSTDRVTKNIQYF. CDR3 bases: TGTGCCAGCAGCACGGACAGGGTAACCAAAAACATTCAGTACTTC.

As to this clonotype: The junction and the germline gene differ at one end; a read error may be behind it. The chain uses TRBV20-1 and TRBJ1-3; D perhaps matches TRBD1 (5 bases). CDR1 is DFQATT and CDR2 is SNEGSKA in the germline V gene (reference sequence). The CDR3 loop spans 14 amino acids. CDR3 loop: CSALTVTTGNTIFF. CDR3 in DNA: TGCAGTGCTCTGACAGTGACAACTGGAAACACCATATTTTTT.

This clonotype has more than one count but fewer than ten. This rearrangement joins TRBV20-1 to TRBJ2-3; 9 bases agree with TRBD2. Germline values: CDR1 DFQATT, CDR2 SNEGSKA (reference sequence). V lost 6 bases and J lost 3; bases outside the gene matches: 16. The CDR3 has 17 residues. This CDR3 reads CSARDSPAGGLTDTQYF. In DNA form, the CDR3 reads TGCAGTGCCCGGGACAGCCCAGCGGGAGGATTGACAGATACGCAGTATTTT.

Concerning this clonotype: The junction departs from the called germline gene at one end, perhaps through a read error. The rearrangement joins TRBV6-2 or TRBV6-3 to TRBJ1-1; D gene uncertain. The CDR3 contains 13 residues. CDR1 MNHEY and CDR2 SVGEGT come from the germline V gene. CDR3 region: CAISCTRVDWAFF. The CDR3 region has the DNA TGTGCCATCAGTTGCACCCGGGTGGACTGGGCTTTCTTT.

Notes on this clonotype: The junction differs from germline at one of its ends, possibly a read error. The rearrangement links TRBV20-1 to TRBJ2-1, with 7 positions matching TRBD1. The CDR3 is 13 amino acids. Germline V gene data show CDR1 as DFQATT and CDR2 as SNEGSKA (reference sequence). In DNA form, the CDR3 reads TGCAGTGCCAACAGGGGCCAGCACAATAAGCAGTTCTTC. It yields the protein CSANRGQHNKQFF.

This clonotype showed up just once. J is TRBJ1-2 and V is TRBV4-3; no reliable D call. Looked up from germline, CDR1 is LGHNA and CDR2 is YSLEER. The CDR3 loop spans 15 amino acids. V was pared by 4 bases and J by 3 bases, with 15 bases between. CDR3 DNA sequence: TGCGCCAGCAGCCTAAGCAGGTTTTGGGACTATGGCTACACCTTC. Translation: CASSLSRFWDYGYTF.

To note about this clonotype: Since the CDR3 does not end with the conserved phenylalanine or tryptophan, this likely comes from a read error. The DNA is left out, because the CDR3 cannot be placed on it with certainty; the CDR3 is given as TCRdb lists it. CDR3 sequence: CASSFAGTHYP. The chain recombines TRBV6-5 with TRBJ2-7; the table's D call TRBD1 went unverified against the DNA. The CDR3 comprises 11 residues, both ends counted. The germline gives CDR1 MNHEY, CDR2 SVGAGI.

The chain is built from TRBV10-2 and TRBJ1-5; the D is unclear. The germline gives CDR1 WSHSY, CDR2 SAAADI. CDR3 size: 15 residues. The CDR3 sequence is CPIRPLATWDQPQHF. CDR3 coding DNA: TGCCCCATCAGACCCTTGGCGACATGGGATCAGCCCCAGCATTTT.

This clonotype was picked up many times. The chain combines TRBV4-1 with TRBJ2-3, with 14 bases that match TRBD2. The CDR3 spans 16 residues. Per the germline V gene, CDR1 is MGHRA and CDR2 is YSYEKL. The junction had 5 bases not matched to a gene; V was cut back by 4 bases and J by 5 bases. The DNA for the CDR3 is TGCGCCAGCAGCCCCAGACTAGCGGGAGGGCAAGATACGCAGTATTTT. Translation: CASSPRLAGGQDTQYF.

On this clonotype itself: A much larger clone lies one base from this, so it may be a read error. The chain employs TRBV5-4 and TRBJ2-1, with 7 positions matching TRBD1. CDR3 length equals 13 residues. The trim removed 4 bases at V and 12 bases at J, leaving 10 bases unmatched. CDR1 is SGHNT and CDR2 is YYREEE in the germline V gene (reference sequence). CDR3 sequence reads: CASSQTGLSGQFF. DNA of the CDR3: TGTGCCAGCAGCCAGACAGGGTTGAGTGGGCAGTTCTTC.

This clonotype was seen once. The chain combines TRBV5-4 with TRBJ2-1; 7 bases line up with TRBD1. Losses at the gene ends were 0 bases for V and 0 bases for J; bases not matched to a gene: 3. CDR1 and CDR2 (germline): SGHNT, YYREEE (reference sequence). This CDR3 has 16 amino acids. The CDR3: CASSLGGGSSYNEQFF. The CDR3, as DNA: TGTGCCAGCAGCTTGGGAGGGGGCAGCTCCTACAATGAGCAGTTCTTC.

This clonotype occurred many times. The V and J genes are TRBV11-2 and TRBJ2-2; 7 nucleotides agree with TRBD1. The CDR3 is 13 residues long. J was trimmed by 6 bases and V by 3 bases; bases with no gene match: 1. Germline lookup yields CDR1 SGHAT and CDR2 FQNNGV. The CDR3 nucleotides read TGTGCCAGCAGCTTGACAGGGTCCGGGGAGCTGTTTTTT. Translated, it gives CASSLTGSGELFF.

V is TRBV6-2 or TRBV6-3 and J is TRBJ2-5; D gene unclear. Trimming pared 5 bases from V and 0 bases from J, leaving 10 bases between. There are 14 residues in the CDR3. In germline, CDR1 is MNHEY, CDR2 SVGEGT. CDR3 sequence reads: CASSRTPYQETQYF. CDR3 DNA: TGTGCCAGCAGTCGTACACCGTACCAAGAGACCCAGTACTTC.